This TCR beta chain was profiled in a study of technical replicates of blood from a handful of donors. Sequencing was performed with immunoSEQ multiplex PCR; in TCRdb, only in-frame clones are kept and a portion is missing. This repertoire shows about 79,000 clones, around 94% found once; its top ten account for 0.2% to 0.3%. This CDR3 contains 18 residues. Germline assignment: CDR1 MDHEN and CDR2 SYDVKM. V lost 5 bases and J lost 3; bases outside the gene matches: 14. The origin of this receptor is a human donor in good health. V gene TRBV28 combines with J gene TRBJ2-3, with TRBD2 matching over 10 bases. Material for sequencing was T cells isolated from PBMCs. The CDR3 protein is CASSQPGAAGGGTDTQYF. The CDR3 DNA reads TGTGCCAGCAGTCAACCCGGGGCAGCGGGAGGGGGTACAGATACGCAGTATTTT.